This TCR beta chain was documented in a study of blood T cell repertoires in COVID-19. Study at large: Researchers got acute and convalescent COVID-19 samples from the United States, Italy and Spain. In each case, the material was cDNA or gDNA derived from T cells, B-cell-depleted T cells, or PBMCs.

Cohorts were based on clinical histories the participants reported. Assay used: immunoSEQ multiplex PCR; TCRdb lists only in-frame clones, some missing. There are a few hundred thousand clones in the sample; 70% to 90% occur only once, and 1.4% lies in the top ten. Germline values: CDR1 SGHTA, CDR2 FQGNSA. This CDR3 contains 16 residues. V lost 0 bases and J 0 bases, leaving 10 bases between the germline ends. Sequenced material: PBMCs or T cells enriched from blood (not recorded which). The sequence derives from a woman between 18 and 29 years old who had been exposed to COVID-19. This sequence joins TRBV7-2 and TRBJ2-3; D might be TRBD2 (6 bases). CDR3 protein: CASSLAGGFSTDTQYF. The CDR3 DNA sequence: TGTGCCAGCAGCTTAGCGGGGGGATTTAGCACAGATACGCAGTATTTT.